The present T cell receptor (beta chain) was sequenced within a study of blood T cell repertoires in COVID-19. Across the study: Samples of COVID-19 (acute and convalescent) were obtained from the United States, Italy and Spain.

This CDR3 region has 15 residues. Trimming left V 6 bases short and J 0 bases short, with 12 bases between. Germline V gives CDR1 MNHEY, CDR2 SMNVEV (reference sequence). Authors' processing steps: Amplification with reference gene primers provided the estimates of nucleated cell counts. The assay was immunoSEQ multiplex PCR, and TCRdb's table has in-frame clones only and misses some. V, J and clone size reflect that table, while D and trimming were determined from the DNA. The sample carries roughly 500,000 clones, roughly nine tenths recorded once. The gene calls are TRBV27 and TRBJ1-3; the D gene is possibly TRBD1 (5 bases). This receptor was obtained from a man in his late teens or twenties with COVID-19, enrolled during active disease. The material sequenced was peripheral blood. The chain's CDR3 is CASSYRLSSGNTIYF. CDR3 DNA: TGTGCCAGCAGCTACAGGCTGAGCTCTGGAAACACCATATATTTT.